The 29 T cell receptor beta chains reported below all come from one sample, sequenced in a study of cytomegalovirus exposure and HLA in healthy donors. Both 60 Vbeta primers and 13 Jbeta primers went into the PCR. Libraries were prepared by immunoSEQ multiplex PCR; TCRdb keeps only in-frame clonotypes and omits some of them. The sample lists fewer than 200,000 clones, approximately 76% occurring once. Sequences were obtained from PBMCs. These receptors came from a female donor in good health and CMV-seronegative.

The V and J genes are TRBV30 and TRBJ1-3, with 8 bases that match TRBD1. Germline loops: CDR1 GTSNPN, CDR2 SVGIG (reference sequence). V lost 5 bases, J lost 0 bases, and 9 bases stayed unmatched. CDR3 length: 16 residues. This CDR3 is CAWDPGQVHSGNTIYF. The CDR3 bases are TGTGCCTGGGACCCGGGACAGGTCCACTCTGGAAACACCATATATTTT.

The chain joins TRBV27 to TRBJ1-2; D perhaps matches TRBD1 (5 bases). The CDR3 consists of 12 residues. Germline V gene sequence: CDR1 MNHEY, CDR2 SMNVEV (reference sequence). V lost 6 bases, J lost 7 bases, and 12 bases lay in between. The CDR3 is CASSPTRGGYTF. In nucleotides, the CDR3 is TGTGCCAGCAGCCCGACAAGGGGTGGCTACACCTTC.

About this clone: Its ends do not fully match the called genes, so a read error is possible. The chain recombines TRBV5-4 with TRBJ1-3, with 7 bases fitting TRBD1. There are 15 residues in the CDR3. The V gene's germline CDR1 is SGHNT and CDR2 YYREEE (reference sequence). The chain's CDR3 is CANSLGGQVGNTIYF. DNA for the CDR3: TGTGCCAACAGCTTGGGAGGACAGGTGGGAAACACCATATATTTT.

The chain carries TRBV5-1 and TRBJ2-7; no firm D call. Germline values: CDR1 SGHRS, CDR2 YFSETQ. The CDR3 is 10 residues long. Trimming took off 3 bases at V and 5 bases at J, with 3 bases between the two ends. The CDR3 bases are TGCGCCAGCAGCTATAACGAGCAGTACTTC. Its translation is CASSYNEQYF.

J is TRBJ2-2 and V is TRBV11-3; D remains unclear. In germline, CDR1 is SGHNT, CDR2 YENEEA. The V end lost 5 bases, the J end lost 7 bases, and 8 bases lay between the germline ends. The CDR3 consists of 12 residues. Here the CDR3 reads CASSNFGGELFF. DNA for the CDR3: TGTGCCAGCAGCAATTTCGGCGGGGAGCTGTTTTTT.

CDR3 loop: CASSATGLVTEAFF. CDR3 nucleotides: TGTGCCAGCAGCGCGACAGGGCTAGTCACTGAAGCTTTCTTT. The rearrangement uses TRBV9 and TRBJ1-1; 7 positions agree with TRBD1. The CDR3 contains 14 residues. Trimming cost V 3 bases and J 4 bases; bases outside gene matches: 6. The V gene's germline CDR1 is SGDLS and CDR2 YYNGEE.

This clone was counted between two and nine times. The chain employs TRBV6-1 and TRBJ1-1; D remains unclear. The CDR3 is made up of 13 amino acids. The V end lost 6 bases, the J end lost 1 base, and 9 bases lay between the germline ends. In germline, CDR1 is MNHNS, CDR2 SASEGT. For the CDR3, the DNA is TGTGCCAGCAGAGACTCAGAGAACACTGAAGCTTTCTTT. This gives the protein CASRDSENTEAFF.

This clone was observed a few times. At one boundary the junction diverges from the germline segment, which might be a read error. The gene calls are TRBV7-8 and TRBJ2-1, with 8 bases matching TRBD1. The CDR3 loop spans 17 amino acids. CDR1 is SGHVS and CDR2 is FQNEAQ in the germline V gene. CDR3 in amino acids: CASSPSERTGSFNEQFF. The CDR3 DNA reads TGTGCCAGCAGCCCCAGCGAGAGGACAGGGTCCTTCAATGAGCAGTTCTTC.

The chain has TRBV4-1 and TRBJ1-2; the D is unclear. CDR1 MGHRA and CDR2 YSYEKL come from the germline V gene. This CDR3 spans 13 amino acids. Trimming removed 0 bases from V and 5 bases from J, with 7 bases in between. CDR3 in DNA: TGCGCCAGCAGCCAAGATATGGAGTATGGCTACACCTTC. It yields the protein CASSQDMEYGYTF.

As for this clone: A read error may produce the germline difference seen at one junction end. The chain employs TRBV19 and TRBJ2-6, with TRBD2 matching over 7 bases. This CDR3 has 18 residues. The germline CDR1 and CDR2 sequences are LNHDA and SQIVND (reference sequence). The CDR3 reads CASSIGGGRSSGANVLIF. The CDR3 DNA reads TGTGCCAGTAGTATAGGGGGGGGACGGAGCTCTGGGGCCAACGTCCTGATTTTC.

The rearrangement uses TRBV30 and TRBJ1-4; 9 bases are a match to TRBD1. The CDR3 consists of 15 residues. Germline loops: CDR1 GTSNPN, CDR2 SVGIG (reference sequence). J lost 6 bases, V lost 0 bases, and 5 bases had no gene match. CDR3 nucleotides: TGTGCCTGGAGTGTACTTCGACAGGGGGATGAAAAACTGTTTTTT. Translating it yields CAWSVLRQGDEKLFF.

The chain uses TRBV4-1 and TRBJ2-1; D perhaps matches TRBD2 (5 bases). The germline V and J ends were trimmed by 0 bases and 7 bases, with 13 bases remaining between them. This CDR3 spans 15 amino acids. Germline V gene lookup returns CDR1 MGHRA and CDR2 YSYEKL. CDR3 protein: CASSQDAGRRNEQFF. The CDR3 DNA is TGCGCCAGCAGCCAAGATGCGGGCAGGAGGAATGAGCAGTTCTTC.

Turning to this clone: The sample carries other DNA sequences with the same CDR3. The rearrangement uses TRBV6-5 and TRBJ1-1; no definite D call. Germline V CDR1 and CDR2: MNHEY, SVGAGI. There are 15 residues in the CDR3. The V end lost 0 bases, the J end lost 1 base, and 9 bases lay between the germline ends. CDR3 in DNA: TGTGCCAGCAGTTACTCCCGGCAGGCGAACACTGAAGCTTTCTTT. Protein sequence: CASSYSRQANTEAFF.

The chain employs TRBV27 and TRBJ2-3; 8 nucleotides align to TRBD1. The CDR3 sequence is 17 residues long. Germline V gene data show CDR1 as MNHEY and CDR2 as SMNVEV (reference sequence). V shed 5 bases, J shed 2 bases, and the junction held 12 bases outside the gene matches. The CDR3 reads CASSKLWTGIPTDTQYF. In nucleotides, the CDR3 is TGTGCCAGCAGTAAGCTCTGGACAGGGATCCCCACAGATACGCAGTATTTT.

The J gene is TRBJ1-1, the V gene TRBV4-1; no reliable D call. CDR1 and CDR2 from the germline V gene are MGHRA and YSYEKL. With 1 base removed from V and 3 bases from J, the gap between germline ends came to 6 bases. This CDR3 is 13 amino acids long. The CDR3 DNA reads TGCGCCAGCAGCCAAGTACCAGACACTGAAGCTTTCTTT. Translation: CASSQVPDTEAFF.

The V call is TRBV9, the J call TRBJ1-3; no definite D call. CDR3 length: 14 residues. Trimming shortened V by 3 bases and J by 0 bases, and 7 bases separated the two germline ends. Germline assignment: CDR1 SGDLS and CDR2 YYNGEE. The CDR3 sequence is CASSASSSGNTIYF. The CDR3 DNA follows: TGTGCCAGCAGCGCCTCGAGCTCTGGAAACACCATATATTTT.

CDR3 sequence (DNA): TGCGCCAGCAGCGCGGGACTCTCTACTTACAATGAGCAGTTCTTC. This encodes CASSAGLSTYNEQFF. The chain carries TRBV5-1 and TRBJ2-1; D possibly corresponds to TRBD2 (6 bases). Between the trimmed V and J ends, which lost 4 bases and 4 bases, there was a span of 15 bases. This CDR3 is built from 15 residues. Germline-derived CDR1 and CDR2 are SGHRS and YFSETQ.

The chain uses TRBV5-6 and TRBJ2-1, with D possibly being TRBD1 (5 bases). Trimming removed 4 bases at V and 3 bases at J, with 20 bases between. The CDR3 loop spans 17 amino acids. Germline loops: CDR1 SGHDT, CDR2 YYEEEE. The CDR3 sequence: CASSAMVGVGIYNEQFF. The CDR3, as DNA: TGTGCCAGCAGCGCCATGGTAGGGGTTGGTATCTACAATGAGCAGTTCTTC.

V and J are TRBV9 and TRBJ1-2, with 11 bases fitting TRBD1. Unmatched junction bases numbered 9, after V lost 4 bases and J lost 4 bases. The CDR3 spans 16 residues. Germline CDR1 is SGDLS and CDR2 is YYNGEE. CDR3 loop: CASSSEDRGRAYGYTF. In DNA form, the CDR3 reads TGTGCCAGCAGCTCCGAGGACAGGGGGCGCGCCTATGGCTACACCTTC.

This chain uses TRBV7-2 with TRBJ1-6, with D unresolved. Germline V gene data show CDR1 as SGHTA and CDR2 as FQGNSA. CDR3 length: 16 residues. V was clipped by 4 bases and J by 7 bases, with 17 bases between them. The CDR3 coding sequence is TGTGCCAGCAGCTGGGAGGCCGGGTTGAGAAATTCACCCCTCCACTTT. Amino acids: CASSWEAGLRNSPLHF.

About this clone itself: The junction does not match germline at one end; this may be a read error. The chain couples TRBV2 to TRBJ1-5, with 10 bases fitting TRBD1. Germline V gene data show CDR1 as SNHLY and CDR2 as FYNNEI. The CDR3 consists of 17 residues. The CDR3 loop is CASDSDRGSHSNQPRHF. The CDR3 region has the DNA TGTGCCAGCGATTCGGACAGGGGGTCGCATAGCAATCAGCCCCGGCATTTT.

The chain employs TRBV4-1 and TRBJ1-5; 9 bases are shared with TRBD1. V gave up 0 bases and J gave up 9 bases; unmatched junction bases: 6. Per germline, CDR1 MGHRA and CDR2 YSYEKL. CDR3 size: 15 residues. CDR3 loop: CASSQDRTGVRPQHF. Here the CDR3 DNA reads TGCGCCAGCAGCCAAGATAGGACAGGGGTACGGCCCCAGCATTTT.

V and J are TRBV4-2 and TRBJ2-1, with 13 bases matching TRBD2. The CDR3 runs 21 residues. V was clipped by 0 bases and J by 0 bases; unmatched bases: 11. CDR1 and CDR2 from the germline V gene are LGHNA and YNFKEQ. The CDR3 sequence: CASSQDATGLAGVVSYNEQFF. CDR3 DNA: TGTGCCAGCAGCCAAGACGCAACTGGACTAGCGGGAGTGGTCTCCTACAATGAGCAGTTCTTC.

This sequence joins TRBV7-9 and TRBJ1-1; possible D gene TRBD1, 5 bases. This CDR3 region has 14 residues. Germline CDR1 is SEHNR and CDR2 is FQNEAQ (reference sequence). V was pared by 2 bases and J by 3 bases, with 10 bases between. The CDR3 spells CASSLIGADTEAFF. CDR3 DNA sequence: TGTGCCAGCAGCTTAATTGGGGCAGACACTGAAGCTTTCTTT.

The chain employs TRBV6-5 and TRBJ1-4; 8 bases fit TRBD1. This CDR3 has 12 amino acids. Trimming removed 10 bases from V and 10 bases from J; junction bases left unmatched: 8. Germline loops: CDR1 MNHEY, CDR2 SVGAGI. The CDR3 coding sequence is TGTGCCACCGGACAGGGCGGAGGAAAACTGTTTTTT. This translates into CATGQGGGKLFF.

J is TRBJ1-6 and V is TRBV30; no firm D call. The V and J ends lost 0 bases and 0 bases respectively, with 12 bases between them. Germline CDR1 reads GTSNPN; CDR2 reads SVGIG (reference sequence). The CDR3 runs to 17 residues. The CDR3 DNA is TGTGCCTGGAGTGTACGTCCGGGGAACTCCTATAATTCACCCCTCCACTTT. It translates to CAWSVRPGNSYNSPLHF.

The genes are TRBV4-1 and TRBJ2-1; TRBD2 aligns across 15 bases. The CDR3 consists of 16 residues. The junction had 2 bases not matched to a gene; V was cut back by 1 base and J by 7 bases. The germline gives CDR1 MGHRA, CDR2 YSYEKL. The CDR3 sequence is CASSQVGLAGGNEQFF. The CDR3 DNA follows: TGCGCCAGCAGCCAAGTTGGACTAGCGGGAGGGAATGAGCAGTTCTTC.

The chain employs TRBV30 and TRBJ1-2; maybe TRBD1 (5 bases). CDR1 GTSNPN and CDR2 SVGIG come from the germline V gene (reference sequence). The CDR3 covers 13 residues. The germline V and J ends were trimmed by 2 bases and 3 bases, with 10 bases remaining between them. CDR3 amino acids: CAWSIDSYYGYTF. DNA for the CDR3: TGTGCCTGGAGTATCGACAGCTACTATGGCTACACCTTC.

CDR3 bases: TGCGCCAGCAGCCAATCTACGACAGGGGGCTACGAGCAGTACTTC. Translated, it gives CASSQSTTGGYEQYF. This chain links TRBV4-1 with TRBJ2-5; 9 nucleotides agree with TRBD1. The end of the DNA aligns better with TRBJ2-7, so the J call may be wrong. Germline assignment: CDR1 MGHRA and CDR2 YSYEKL. The CDR3 runs to 15 residues.